Described below is a single T cell receptor beta chain sequence and its context. Antigen unknown. The data derive from a study of cytomegalovirus exposure and HLA in healthy donors. Germline CDR1 is LGHNA and CDR2 is YNFKEQ. The ends lost 2 bases at V and 0 bases at J; junction bases unmatched: 4. The CDR3 has 16 residues. Study-wide findings and caveats: As a later analysis showed, several of the most significant clusters appeared to be linked to common viral pathogens.

The PCR used 60 Vbeta and 13 Jbeta primers. Profiling relied on immunoSEQ multiplex PCR, and the TCRdb table lists in-frame clones only, not all of them. The top ten hold less than 4% of the sample, which has 250,000 to 350,000 clones, 86% seen once. This TCR was recovered from a man aged 35 to 55 in good health and CMV-seropositive. Sample: PBMCs. The chain is built from TRBV4-2 and TRBJ2-3, with 8 positions matching TRBD2. The CDR3: CASSQLPGGSTDTQYF. The CDR3 nucleotides are TGTGCCAGCAGCCAACTCCCGGGGGGGAGCACAGATACGCAGTATTTT.